The 9 T cell receptor beta chains given below trace back to one sample, sequenced in a study of blood T cells in healthy people across ages. Primers used in a second PCR of about 7 to 12 cycles were a sample-barcoded 5' primer and a J-beta primer mix. TCRdb recomputed calls from the 5' RACE reads with MiXCR, one row per CDR3 protein. Of about 1.4 million distinct CDR3 sequences listed, approximately 59% were seen once; the top ten hold 6.7%. The sequenced sample was blood. The source of these receptors is a man aged 18 to 30 in good health.

The chain has TRBV10-3 and TRBJ2-6; no firm D call. The V gene lost 4 bases and the J gene lost 0 bases, with 7 bases spanning the gap. CDR1 and CDR2 (germline): ENHRY, SYGVKD. The CDR3 spans 15 residues. This chain's CDR3 is CAISGGTSGANVLTF. In DNA form, the CDR3 reads TGTGCCATCAGTGGAGGCACCTCTGGGGCCAACGTCCTGACTTTC.

This chain uses TRBV6-5 with TRBJ2-5; TRBD2 aligns across 7 bases. CDR1 MNHEY and CDR2 SVGAGI come from the germline V gene. The CDR3 is made up of 14 amino acids. The V segment lost 6 bases and the J segment 3 bases; nucleotides outside the gene matches: 7. The CDR3 region is CASSSGTTEETQYF. The CDR3 nucleotides read TGTGCCAGCAGCTCCGGGACTACCGAAGAGACCCAGTACTTC.

The rearrangement joins TRBV4-1 to TRBJ2-4; possible D gene TRBD2, 5 bases. The DNA end favors TRBJ2-7, so the J call may be wrong. The germline V gene encodes CDR1 MGHRA and CDR2 YSYEKL. The CDR3 extends over 13 amino acids. CDR3 protein: CASRARGGYEQYF. CDR3 DNA: TGCGCCAGCCGGGCACGGGGTGGGTACGAGCAGTACTTC.

The chain employs TRBV25-1 and TRBJ2-5, with D perhaps assigned TRBD1 or TRBD2 (6 bases each). CDR1 is MGHDK and CDR2 is SYGVNS in the germline V gene. The CDR3 covers 16 residues. V lost 5 bases and J 11 bases, leaving 27 bases between the germline ends. CDR3 loop: CASSPFGGGLDNEQYF. Written as DNA, the CDR3 is TGTGCCAGCAGTCCTTTCGGGGGCGGCCTCGACAATGAGCAGTACTTC.

This clonotype was found a few times. CDR3 coding DNA: TGTGCCAGCAGCTTTAGCGGGGGAAGCTACGAGCAGTACTTC. Amino acid sequence: CASSFSGGSYEQYF. V usage is TRBV7-9 and J usage is TRBJ2-7, with 9 bases fitting TRBD2. The CDR3 totals 14 residues. Germline V lookup: CDR1 SEHNR, CDR2 FQNEAQ (reference sequence). The V gene end was trimmed by 3 bases and the J gene end by 3 bases; junction bases not matched to a gene: 3.

This chain links TRBV5-5 with TRBJ1-1; 8 nucleotides align to TRBD1. J lost 1 base, V lost 3 bases, and 8 bases had no gene match. This CDR3 is 16 amino acids long. Germline CDR1 reads SGHKS; CDR2 reads YYEKEE (reference sequence). The CDR3 loop reads CASSSIPGTGNTEAFF. The DNA for the CDR3 is TGTGCCAGCAGCTCAATCCCCGGGACAGGGAACACTGAAGCTTTCTTT.

The chain is built from TRBV25-1 and TRBJ2-3, with TRBD2 matching over 8 bases. The CDR3 spans 15 residues. Germline V lookup: CDR1 MGHDK, CDR2 SYGVNS. J lost 2 bases, V lost 8 bases, and 9 bases had no gene match. CDR3 in DNA: TGTGCCAGCTCACTTAGCGGGAAAGTCACAGATACGCAGTATTTT. It codes for CASSLSGKVTDTQYF. The variable domain in full, with the rest retrieved from reference TRBV25-1 and TRBJ2-3, is EADIYQTPRYLVIGTGKKITLECSQTMGHDKMYWYQQDPGMELHLIHYSYGVNSTEKGDLSSESTVSRIRTEHFPLTLESARPSHTSQYLCASSLSGKVTDTQYFGPGTRLTVL.

The rearrangement uses TRBV20-1 and TRBJ2-6; D is uncertain. Germline values: CDR1 DFQATT, CDR2 SNEGSKA (reference sequence). CDR3 length: 13 residues. The V and J ends lost 4 bases and 4 bases respectively, with 8 bases between them. The CDR3 loop is CSAIRSGANVLTF. The DNA for the CDR3 is TGCAGTGCTATACGCTCGGGGGCCAACGTCCTGACTTTC.

This rearrangement joins TRBV2 to TRBJ2-4; the D call may be TRBD1 or TRBD2 (5 bases each). The DNA end lines up better with TRBJ2-7; the J call may be wrong. The CDR3 runs to 14 residues. From germline, CDR1 is SNHLY and CDR2 FYNNEI. The CDR3 DNA follows: TGTGCCAGCAGTGAGTCCGGGGCAGGCTACGAGCAGTACTTC. Translated: CASSESGAGYEQYF.